The T cell receptor beta chain described here comes from a study of cytomegalovirus exposure and HLA in healthy donors (dated by TCRdb to the late 2010s). Concerning the study at large: An earlier analysis of roughly 570 of the donors reported 276 Gb of sequence data and around 100 million unique TCR beta sequences obtained from roughly 170 million T cells. Donor age, sex, ethnicity and CMV serostatus were collected together with the repertoire data. Typing coverage differed by locus: A, B, C, DRB1 and DQB1 were typed in roughly 629-630 donors, DQA1 in 500 to 550, DPA1 in approximately 610, and DPB1 in just under 490. Using immunosequencing, the study profiled T cell repertoires from 666 subjects and related those repertoires to cytomegalovirus serostatus. A handful of DR-DQ haplotypes were handled as single units for association and clustering because linkage in the cohort was strong. Along with the roughly 670-subject first cohort, a separate validation cohort of over a hundred different subjects was used. The study was designed to test whether signatures of past pathogen exposure could be identified by cataloging public T cell receptors. Genome-wide SNP genotypes for about 65% of the 666 donors were used in a later genetic analysis, which treated that subset as a discovery cohort. Among the approximately 420 genotyped donors, around 81% belonged to the genetic ancestry cluster associated with self-reported Caucasian donors. HLA typing covered class I and class II loci at four-digit resolution. A later analysis re-examined previously published TCR beta repertoires from over 500 donors and added high-resolution HLA genotyping to investigate patterns of TCR occurrence. High-throughput TCR immunosequencing, statistical association of individual TCRs with disease status, and machine learning were combined to predict cytomegalovirus infection status. Rather than using new phenotypic data, the later analysis identified candidate immune exposures from TCR beta sequences and from how often those sequences occurred across donors. An early release that covered about 640 HLA-typed donors contained approximately 320 gigabases of sequencing data and some 87 million unique TCR sequences. An earlier analysis of more than 450 of the donors used high-throughput TCR beta sequencing to judge whether each TCR beta V gene segment behaved as functional or pseudogenic. Across approximately 400 genotyped donors of the cohort, an average of roughly 250,000 unique TCR beta nucleotide sequences per donor were sequenced, and roughly 20% of those sequences were non-productive. Every discovery cohort repertoire had been produced on one sequencing platform.

Germline trimming amounts to 7 bases on V and 3 bases on J, with 2 as the count of junction bases outside the gene matches. CDR1 and CDR2 (MNHNS, SASEGT) derive from the germline V gene. The CDR3 covers 12 residues, taking in both the cysteine and the phenylalanine. Just CDR3 DNA is preserved here, 36 bases in frame from base 1. The cohort comprised 666 healthy bone marrow donors. All cohort members were sampled while nominally healthy, although unrecorded immune exposures were likely present. The donor was CMV seronegative and was included in the group of a few hundred seronegative cohort members. Every donor gave a peripheral blood sample, and the peripheral blood mononuclear cells from that sample were used for TCR beta sequencing. Genomic DNA extraction from the blood cell samples was performed with the Qiagen DNeasy Blood Extraction Kit. To note about this clone: The target of this receptor is not known. There are no base qualities to consult, and no much larger clone falls within one base.

Library preparation used the immunoSEQ multiplex PCR assay. For the multiplex PCR, a mixture combining 60 forward primers for TCR Vbeta segments and 13 reverse primers for TCR Jbeta segments was used. The CDR3 region of rearranged TCR beta genes was amplified from genomic DNA with a multiplex PCR assay. On the Illumina HiSeq System, the amplified TCR beta libraries were sequenced as 87-base-pair reads. On the authors' methods: A later analysis counted around 72 million unique TCR beta chains across the 650 to 800 repertoires, and roughly 10 million of these chains were shared by at least two donors. To remove PCR and sequencing errors, raw reads were error-corrected and collapsed into unique sequences using a nearest-neighbor algorithm that merged closely related sequences. V, D and J gene segments were assigned by aligning CDR3 sequences to IMGT reference sequences. For a sequence to be retained, a match of at least six nucleotides to both a V gene segment and a J gene segment was required. A rearrangement counted as productive if the CDR3 had no stop codons and remained in frame with V and J, and every other rearrangement counted as non-productive. CDR3 was defined by IMGT convention, running from the second conserved V-encoded cysteine to the conserved J-encoded phenylalanine. The earlier analysis of 587 of the donors excluded any sequence lacking an unambiguous match to a single V gene segment. In an earlier analysis of approximately 550 of the donors, V segments were called functional above 56.7% productive rearrangements and were called segregating when the between-donor standard deviation exceeded 5%. A statistical classification framework was built to diagnose cytomegalovirus status from the catalog of TCR beta chain sequences. In a later analysis, V and J genes were assigned by comparing TCR nucleotide sequences against IMGT/GENE-DB human TR gene sequences. Using the TCRdist pipeline, a later analysis assigned CDR3 sequences along with most-parsimonious VDJ recombination scenarios. In a later analysis, every TCR beta chain was defined by the combination of its CDR3 amino acid sequence and its V-gene family, and reads without a unique V-gene family were dropped. To address suspected cross-contamination and a sequencing artifact, a later analysis removed a few hundred highly shared, low-generation-probability nucleotide sequences. In a later analysis, a clonal expansion index was calculated for each public chain from normalized within-repertoire ranks of inferred template counts. Generation probabilities in a later analysis came from a VDJ recombination model fitted to out-of-frame rearrangements, and those results were checked against IGoR. In a later analysis, hypergeometric tests were used to score TCR-TCR, TCR-HLA and TCR-CMV co-occurrence, with a repertoire-size bias correction applied to TCR pairs. A later analysis estimated false discovery rates by permuting HLA or CMV assignments 20 times. In a later analysis, co-occurring TCRs were grouped with DBSCAN, and TCRdist sequence similarity was added when clustering was performed within HLA-allele-positive subsets. For co-occurrence clustering, repertoires with fewer than 30,000 or more than 120,000 public chains were excluded, along with four to six repertoires with anomalous nucleotide sharing. This immuneACCESS table, as held by TCRdb, lists in-frame sequences with V and J called but not all clones. Of the missing ones, under half trace to an unresolved V gene in checked studies; the others have no known cause. V and J calls and clone size are given by that table; D and trimming were obtained from the DNA. The sample has 150,000 or so clones on record, around 82% of them singletons. About 0.39% of the sample comes from the top ten.

General conclusions and limits of the study: A later genetic analysis reported fewer N-insertions in productive TCRs among donors in an Asian-associated ancestry cluster than the roughly 650-donor mean. It was suggested by the authors that the approach could potentially be generalized to other disease states and immunological phenotypes. While some public TCRs were present in many individuals, most TCR sequences turned up only very rarely across donors. The sequencing pipeline was judged likely to have produced a cluster of highly shared sequence variants as a technical artifact. Correlated functional status among segregating V segments might be attributable to linkage disequilibrium, but an unknown experimental factor could not be ruled out. Some IMGT-functional V segments, including TRBV6-2 and TRBV6-3, could not be distinguished by the 87-base-pair reads and were therefore excluded. Sequencing depth was assumed to be roughly uniform across donors in the presence/absence analyses, though that assumption may not hold. In an earlier analysis of fewer than 700 of the donors, most TCR beta V segments appeared in productive rearrangements about 87% or about 30% of the time, broadly matching IMGT annotations. V-gene and J-gene trimming of TCR beta chains was associated with a missense DCLRE1C variant in a later genetic analysis, and the association was replicated in an independent cohort. Several of the top co-occurrence clusters appeared to be linked to parvovirus B19, influenza, CMV and Epstein-Barr virus, according to a later analysis. This cohort had only TCR beta chains sequenced, and the lack of alpha or paired-chain data limited which features could be detected. The earlier analysis of approximately 590 of the donors excluded seventeen rarely observed V segments, including chromosome 9 orphons, because counts were too low. In a later analysis, 15,000 to 20,000 TCR beta sequences were associated with specific HLA alleles at a false discovery rate of 0.05. The classifier was reported to diagnose cytomegalovirus status with high specificity and sensitivity in both the original cohort and the validation cohort. In vitro tests confirmed that a few of the cytomegalovirus-associated TCR beta chains recognize cytomegalovirus antigens. In a later analysis, the rate of TCR association differed among HLA loci, with DRB1 alleles having the most associated TCRs and HLA-C alleles having the fewest. The only immune exposure information available for the cohort was CMV serostatus. Strong co-occurrence of HLA alleles, especially DR and DQ, made assigning TCR associations to individual alleles difficult. In a later analysis, HLA-associated TCR beta chains were found to be more clonally expanded and to have lower generation probabilities than equally common non-associated chains. HLA typing was unavailable for some donors at each locus, so association tests used only the typed subset. The study listed 150 to 200 TCR beta chains as associated with cytomegalovirus. According to a later analysis, most CMV-associated TCR beta chains appeared to be HLA-restricted, and the HLA associations seemed to be driven largely by CMV exposure. A further reported finding was that TCR beta sequences accurately predicted the HLA-A and HLA-B alleles for most subjects in the first cohort.

Material: PBMCs. This receptor chain uses TRBV6-1 and TRBJ2-7, and TRBD2 aligns with 8 junction nucleotides. This receptor was taken from a boy aged 2 to 10 in good health and CMV-seronegative. CDR3 region: CASISGDYEQYF. At the DNA level, the sequence is TGTGCCAGCATTAGCGGGGACTACGAGCAGTACTTC.